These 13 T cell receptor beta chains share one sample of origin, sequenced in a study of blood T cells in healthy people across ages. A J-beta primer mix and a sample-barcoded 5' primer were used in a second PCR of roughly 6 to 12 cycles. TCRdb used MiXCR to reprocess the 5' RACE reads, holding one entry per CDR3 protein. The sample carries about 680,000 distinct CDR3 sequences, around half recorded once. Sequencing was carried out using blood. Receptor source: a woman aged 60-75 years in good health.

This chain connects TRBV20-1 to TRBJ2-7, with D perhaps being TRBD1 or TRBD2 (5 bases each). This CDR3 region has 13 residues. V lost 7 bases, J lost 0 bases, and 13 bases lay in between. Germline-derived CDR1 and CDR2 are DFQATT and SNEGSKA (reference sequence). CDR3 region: CSGRPGPSYEQYF. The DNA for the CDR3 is TGCAGTGGTCGCCCGGGACCCTCCTACGAGCAGTACTTC.

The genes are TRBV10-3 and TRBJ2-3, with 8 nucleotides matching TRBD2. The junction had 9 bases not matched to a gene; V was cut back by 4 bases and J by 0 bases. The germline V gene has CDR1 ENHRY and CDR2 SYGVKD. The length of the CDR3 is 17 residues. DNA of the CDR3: TGTGCCATCAGTGGGGCGGCGGGAGGCGTTAGCACAGATACGCAGTATTTT. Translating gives CAISGAAGGVSTDTQYF.

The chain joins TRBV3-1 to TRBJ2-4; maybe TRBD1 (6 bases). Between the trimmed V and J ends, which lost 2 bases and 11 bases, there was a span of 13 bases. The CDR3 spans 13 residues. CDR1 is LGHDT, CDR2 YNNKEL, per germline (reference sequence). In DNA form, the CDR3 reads TGTGCCAGCAGCCAAAAGGCCGAGGGGGTTCAGTACTTC. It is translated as CASSQKAEGVQYF.

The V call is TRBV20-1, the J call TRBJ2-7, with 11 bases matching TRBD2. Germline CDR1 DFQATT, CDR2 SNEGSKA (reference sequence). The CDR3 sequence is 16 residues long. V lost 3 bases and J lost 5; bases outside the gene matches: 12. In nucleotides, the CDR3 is TGCAGTGCTAGTTCCCCGACTAGCGGGATTTGGAACGAGCAGTACTTC. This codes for CSASSPTSGIWNEQYF.

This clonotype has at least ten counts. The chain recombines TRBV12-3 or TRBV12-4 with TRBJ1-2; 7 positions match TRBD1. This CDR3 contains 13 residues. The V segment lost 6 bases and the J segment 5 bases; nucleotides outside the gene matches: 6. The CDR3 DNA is TGTGCCAGCAGCCGACAGGGCTTGTATGGCTACACCTTC. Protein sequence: CASSRQGLYGYTF.

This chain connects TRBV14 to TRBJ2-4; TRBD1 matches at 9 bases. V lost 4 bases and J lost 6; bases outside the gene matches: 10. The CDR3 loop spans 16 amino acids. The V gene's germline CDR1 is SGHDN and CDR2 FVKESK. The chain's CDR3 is CASSPRQGVRVNIQYF. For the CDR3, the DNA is TGTGCCAGCAGCCCCCGACAGGGGGTGAGAGTAAACATTCAGTACTTC.

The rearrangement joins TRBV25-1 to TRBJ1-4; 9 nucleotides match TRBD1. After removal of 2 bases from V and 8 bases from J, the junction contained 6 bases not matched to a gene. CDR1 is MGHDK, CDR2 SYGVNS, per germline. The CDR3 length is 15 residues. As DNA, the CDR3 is TGTGCCAGCAGTGAAAACAGGGGGCTACGGGAAAAACTGTTTTTT. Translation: CASSENRGLREKLFF.

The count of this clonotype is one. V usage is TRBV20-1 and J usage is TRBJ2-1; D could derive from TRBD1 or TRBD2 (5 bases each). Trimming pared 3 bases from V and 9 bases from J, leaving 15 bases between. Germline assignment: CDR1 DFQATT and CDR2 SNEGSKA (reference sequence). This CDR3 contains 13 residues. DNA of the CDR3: TGCAGTGCTAGTTGGGACGTGAACATTGAGCAGTTCTTC. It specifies CSASWDVNIEQFF.

The CDR3 here is CAWSVRDRWRGVEAFF. CDR3 coding DNA: TGTGCCTGGAGTGTACGGGACAGGTGGAGGGGGGTTGAAGCTTTCTTT. The chain carries TRBV30 and TRBJ1-1; 8 nucleotides agree with TRBD1. The CDR3 extends over 16 amino acids. V was pared by 0 bases and J by 7 bases, with 13 bases of the junction left unmatched. From germline, CDR1 is GTSNPN and CDR2 SVGIG (reference sequence).

The CDR3 DNA reads TGTGCCAGCAGCCAAGAGGGGGTGGGAGATACGCAGTATTTT. Translation gives CASSQEGVGDTQYF. This chain uses TRBV4-2 with TRBJ2-3, with D tentatively TRBD1 or TRBD2 (5 bases each). This CDR3 region has 14 residues. The ends were cut back, 0 bases at V and 5 bases at J, with 9 bases in the middle. Germline V gene lookup returns CDR1 LGHNA and CDR2 YNFKEQ.

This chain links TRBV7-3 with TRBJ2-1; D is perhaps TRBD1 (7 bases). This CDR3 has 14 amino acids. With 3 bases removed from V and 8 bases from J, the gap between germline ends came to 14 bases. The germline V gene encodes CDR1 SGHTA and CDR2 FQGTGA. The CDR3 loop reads CASSLEPGGYEQFF. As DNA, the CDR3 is TGTGCCAGCAGCTTGGAGCCAGGGGGGTATGAGCAGTTCTTC.

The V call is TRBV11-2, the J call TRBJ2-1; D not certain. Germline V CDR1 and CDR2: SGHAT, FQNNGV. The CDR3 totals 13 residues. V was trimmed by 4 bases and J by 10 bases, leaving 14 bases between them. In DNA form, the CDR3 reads TGTGCCAGCAGCTCCCCCAGGCTAGTAGAGCAGTTCTTC. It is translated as CASSSPRLVEQFF.

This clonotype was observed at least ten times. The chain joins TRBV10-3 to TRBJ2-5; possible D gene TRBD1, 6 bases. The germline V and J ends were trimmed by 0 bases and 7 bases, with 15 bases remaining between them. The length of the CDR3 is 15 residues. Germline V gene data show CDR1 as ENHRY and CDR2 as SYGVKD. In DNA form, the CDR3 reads TGTGCCATCAGTGAGTCCCGGACAGCTGGGGGGACCCAGTACTTC. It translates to CAISESRTAGGTQYF.